This entry concerns a single T cell receptor (beta chain). Its antigen remains unknown. The sample is drawn from a study of T cell responses to AZD1222 COVID-19 vaccine. TCRdb keeps only in-frame clones here, not all; method: immunoSEQ multiplex PCR. The sample contains roughly 81,000 clones, 80% to 90% of which appear only once. Overall study results and limits: Donors were mostly white British, more females; clonal diversity possibly underestimated. The study reported that nearly half of spike-specific TCRs target unmutated variant regions.

V was clipped by 1 base and J by 1 base; unmatched bases: 6. Per germline, CDR1 MNHNS and CDR2 SASEGT. The CDR3 is made up of 16 amino acids. This specimen was peripheral blood, taken on day 0 of AZD1222 vaccination. The receptor's source is an adult in good health. V gene TRBV6-1 combines with J gene TRBJ2-7; 8 bases agree with TRBD1. CDR3 residues: CASSEVRGLPSYEQYF. DNA of the CDR3: TGTGCCAGCAGTGAAGTCAGGGGGCTACCGTCCTACGAGCAGTACTTC.